This T cell receptor beta chain was profiled in a study of blood T cell repertoires in COVID-19. The overall study: Acute and convalescent COVID-19 specimens originated in the United States, Italy and Spain. T cells, B-cell-depleted T cells, or PBMCs supplied cDNA or gDNA.

The authors' processing: It was from reference gene primer amplification that nucleated cell counts were estimated. The repertoire was sequenced with immunoSEQ multiplex PCR; TCRdb's copy has only in-frame clones and lacks some. D and trimming come from the DNA, and the V and J calls and clone size come from that table. The sample yields around 180,000 clones, 86% seen once. The germline V gene encodes CDR1 SGHTA and CDR2 FQGNSA. This CDR3 comprises 18 residues. J was trimmed by 4 bases and V by 3 bases; bases with no gene match: 10. The sample comprised peripheral blood. This TCR was recovered from a man in his 70s with active or convalescent COVID-19. The chain combines TRBV7-2 with TRBJ2-1, with TRBD2 matching over 12 bases. The chain's CDR3 is CASSFGGLAGGSYNEQFF. The DNA for the CDR3 is TGTGCCAGCAGCTTCGGCGGGCTAGCGGGAGGGTCGTACAATGAGCAGTTCTTC.